This T cell receptor (beta chain) emerged from a study of T cells in tumors after PD-1 blockade. TCRdb keeps only in-frame clones here, not all; method: immunoSEQ multiplex PCR. The sample has tens of thousands of clones, 73% seen once. Within the sample, this clone is medium-sized. Per germline, CDR1 MNHEY and CDR2 SVGAGI. V dropped 6 bases and J dropped 5 bases, with 20 bases sitting between them. The CDR3 loop spans 15 amino acids. The chain carries TRBV6-5 and TRBJ2-7; TRBD1 is a possible D gene (7 bases). The sample in question was PBMCs, obtained after anti-PD-1 treatment. This TCR was sampled from a human donor with basal cell carcinoma. Here the CDR3 DNA reads TGTGCCAGCAGAACCTTCAGGGGGGCGGAAAACGAGCAGTACTTC. Protein: CASRTFRGAENEQYF.